A selection of T cell receptor beta chains follows, all from one sample in a study of blood T cells in healthy people across ages. MiXCR, run by TCRdb on the 5' RACE reads, gives a single entry per CDR3 protein. This sample has some 790,000 distinct CDR3 sequences, with 29% found just once. The sample comprised blood. The receptor source for this set is an elderly woman in good health. The CDR3 runs from the conserved cysteine through the conserved F or W. The D gene is left open where the match is weak. Expanded clones get a size class; other rows say once, few or many, or leave the size out.

>NA|TRBV2|TRBD1|TRBJ2-3
CTSRGRSLTSQYF
TGTACCAGCAGGGGGAGATCCCTAACGAGCCAGTATTTT
>NA|TRBV9|NA|TRBJ2-3
CASSGDHTDTQYF
TGTGCCAGCAGCGGGGACCACACAGATACGCAGTATTTT
>few|TRBV11-2|TRBD1|TRBJ2-1
CASRPGTGPYNEQFF
TGTGCCAGCAGACCTGGGACAGGGCCTTACAATGAGCAGTTCTTC
>NA|TRBV11-3|NA|TRBJ2-1
CASSLQGLETQFF
TGTGCCAGCAGCTTACAAGGGCTCGAGACCCAGTTCTTC
>few|TRBV7-9|NA|TRBJ1-6
CASSSTHSPLHF
TGTGCCAGCAGCTCGACCCATTCCCCCCTCCACTTT
>many|TRBV18|TRBD1|TRBJ2-1
CASSPGQGTSYNEQFF
TGTGCCAGCTCCCCGGGACAGGGGACTTCCTACAATGAGCAGTTCTTC
>few|TRBV20-1|TRBD1|TRBJ1-4
CSARGRGLLPNEKLFF
TGCAGTGCTAGAGGCAGGGGGCTCCTCCCTAATGAAAAACTGTTTTTT
>NA|TRBV14|TRBD1|TRBJ1-6
CASGRDRDSPLHF
TGTGCCAGCGGCCGGGACAGGGATTCACCCCTCCACTTT
>many|TRBV4-3|TRBD1|TRBJ2-1
CASSQGLGTGGNEQFF
TGCGCCAGCAGCCAAGGGTTAGGGACAGGGGGCAATGAGCAGTTCTTC
>NA|TRBV2|TRBD1|TRBJ2-3
CASSGGQYGTDTQYF
TGTGCCAGCAGTGGGGGACAGTACGGGACAGATACGCAGTATTTT
>few|TRBV28|NA|TRBJ1-2
CASSLSLEGLYGYTF
TGTGCCAGCAGTTTATCACTGGAAGGCTTATATGGCTACACCTTC
>NA|TRBV7-2|NA|TRBJ2-2
CASSFQGPGVYTGELFF
TGTGCCAGCAGCTTCCAGGGCCCTGGGGTTTACACCGGGGAGCTGTTTTTT
>NA|TRBV14|NA|TRBJ1-5
CASNQGPGPQHF
TGTGCCAGCAACCAAGGGCCGGGGCCCCAGCATTTT
>few|TRBV15|NA|TRBJ1-1
CATSREGTYEAFF
TGTGCCACCAGCAGAGAGGGTACCTATGAAGCTTTCTTT
>NA|TRBV24-1|NA|TRBJ2-3
CATSVPGMNTQYF
TGTGCCACCAGTGTTCCAGGGATGAATACGCAGTATTTT
>many|TRBV5-1|NA|TRBJ2-1
CASQTGGSSYNEQFF
TGCGCCAGCCAAACCGGAGGCAGCTCCTACAATGAGCAGTTCTTC
>many|TRBV5-1|TRBD2|TRBJ2-1
CASSFVRTSGGPYNEQFF
TGCGCCAGCAGCTTTGTTCGGACTAGCGGGGGCCCTTACAATGAGCAGTTCTTC
>few|TRBV7-9|NA|TRBJ1-1
CASSLGDTRSEAFF
TGTGCCAGCAGCTTAGGGGACACGCGGTCTGAAGCTTTCTTT
>NA|TRBV6-5|NA|TRBJ1-1
CASSYTIATEAFF
TGTGCCAGCAGTTACACGATAGCCACTGAAGCTTTCTTT
>few|TRBV20-1|NA|TRBJ2-3
CSARDAGEASTDTQYF
TGCAGTGCTAGAGATGCTGGAGAGGCTAGCACAGATACGCAGTATTTT
>many|TRBV7-9|TRBD1|TRBJ2-3
CASSSWDRGSDTQYF
TGTGCCAGCAGCTCATGGGACAGGGGCTCAGATACGCAGTATTTT
>NA|TRBV29-1|TRBD1|TRBJ1-6
CSVRTGGNSPLHF
TGCAGCGTTAGGACAGGGGGAAATTCACCCCTCCACTTT